A single sample gave rise to the 13 T cell receptor beta chains below, sequenced in a study of blood T cell repertoires in COVID-19. Clones were read by immunoSEQ multiplex PCR, and TCRdb kept only the in-frame ones, dropping some. The sample has more than 300,000 clones; about 92% are singletons. Sequenced sample: PBMCs or T cells enriched from blood (not recorded which). Source of these receptors: a woman in her thirties who had recovered from COVID-19.

The chain uses TRBV7-9 and TRBJ1-2; D perhaps matches TRBD1 (5 bases). Germline CDR1 is SEHNR and CDR2 is FQNEAQ (reference sequence). This CDR3 has 13 amino acids. Trimming pared 5 bases from V and 3 bases from J, leaving 10 bases between. The CDR3 bases are TGTGCCAGCAGCCCAGGGATTGACTATGGCTACACCTTC. Translated: CASSPGIDYGYTF.

The chain couples TRBV28 to TRBJ2-1, with D perhaps matching TRBD1 (5 bases). Trimming stripped 2 bases from V and 5 bases from J, with 10 bases between. The CDR3 runs 14 residues. The germline gives CDR1 MDHEN, CDR2 SYDVKM. The CDR3 sequence: CASSLGASHNEQFF. For the CDR3, the DNA is TGTGCCAGCAGTTTAGGGGCTAGTCACAATGAGCAGTTCTTC.

The rearrangement joins TRBV7-2 to TRBJ2-1; TRBD2 is a possible D gene (6 bases). The CDR3 runs 14 residues. From germline, CDR1 is SGHTA and CDR2 FQGNSA. V lost 5 bases to trimming and J lost 2 bases, with 10 bases between them. As DNA, the CDR3 is TGTGCCAGCAGCCGGGACTCCGCCTACAATGAGCAGTTCTTC. This codes for CASSRDSAYNEQFF.

The V gene is TRBV7-9, the J gene TRBJ1-5; 7 bases are a match to TRBD1. Losses at the gene ends were 5 bases for V and 6 bases for J; bases not matched to a gene: 7. Germline CDR1 SEHNR, CDR2 FQNEAQ (reference sequence). The CDR3 contains 14 residues. CDR3 residues: CASSRDRVTQPQHF. As DNA, the CDR3 is TGTGCCAGCAGCCGAGACAGGGTTACTCAGCCCCAGCATTTT. The variable domain in full, with the rest retrieved from reference TRBV7-9 and TRBJ1-5, is DTGVSQNPRHKITKRGQNVTFRCDPISEHNRLYWYRQTLGQGPEFLTYFQNEAQLEKSRLLSDRFSAERPKGSFSTLEIQRTEQGDSAMYLCASSRDRVTQPQHFGDGTRLSIL.

The rearrangement joins TRBV7-2 to TRBJ2-3, with 8 positions matching TRBD2. Germline V CDR1 and CDR2: SGHTA, FQGNSA. The CDR3 runs 16 residues. J was trimmed by 9 bases and V by 1 base; bases with no gene match: 12. CDR3 in DNA: TGTGCCAGCAGCTTAGATCCCGCGGGAGGTCCCGGGACGCAGTATTTT. Encoded protein: CASSLDPAGGPGTQYF.

The gene calls are TRBV5-1 and TRBJ1-1, with D tentatively TRBD1 (5 bases). Between the trimmed V and J ends, which lost 3 bases and 6 bases, there was a span of 12 bases. The CDR3 contains 13 residues. Germline V CDR1 and CDR2: SGHRS, YFSETQ. The CDR3 is CASSSLAGAEAFF. The CDR3, as DNA: TGCGCCAGCAGCTCCCTAGCGGGGGCTGAAGCTTTCTTT. The full variable domain, completed using reference TRBV5-1 and TRBJ1-1, is KAGVTQTPRYLIKTRGQQVTLSCSPISGHRSVSWYQQTPGQGLQFLFEYFSETQRNKGNFPGRFSGRQFSNSRSEMNVSTLELGDSALYLCASSSLAGAEAFFGQGTRLTVV.

This clone was observed a single time. J is TRBJ1-1 and V is TRBV12-3 or TRBV12-4; perhaps TRBD1 as D (6 bases). V was pared by 5 bases and J by 0 bases, with 7 bases between. This CDR3 comprises 13 residues. For the CDR3, the DNA is TGTGCCAGCAGTACAGGGTTGAACACTGAAGCTTTCTTT. Translating gives CASSTGLNTEAFF.

Details on this clone: The junction departs from the called germline gene at one end, perhaps through a read error. The chain is built from TRBV25-1 and TRBJ1-2; possible D gene TRBD1, 5 bases. CDR3 length: 11 amino acids. Looked up from germline, CDR1 is MGHDK and CDR2 is SYGVNS. DNA of the CDR3: TGTGCCAGCAGTGCGGCAGGGAGGAGGGACTTC. The encoded protein is CASSAAGRRDF.

The gene calls are TRBV18 and TRBJ1-1; a weak D match, TRBD1 (5 bases). V was shortened by 5 bases and J by 1 base, with 8 bases between the two germline ends. Germline values: CDR1 KGHSH, CDR2 LQKENI. There are 13 residues in the CDR3. The CDR3 here is CASSTTANTEAFF. The CDR3 nucleotides read TGTGCCAGCTCAACGACAGCGAACACTGAAGCTTTCTTT.

DNA of the CDR3: TGTGCCAGCAGACTAGCGTTAGGCTCCTACAATGAGCAGTTCTTC. Its translation is CASRLALGSYNEQFF. The gene calls are TRBV2 and TRBJ2-1, with 7 bases matching TRBD2. The germline gives CDR1 SNHLY, CDR2 FYNNEI. This CDR3 comprises 15 residues. V was pared by 6 bases and J by 0 bases, with 5 bases of the junction left unmatched.

The chain combines TRBV5-8 with TRBJ1-2, with 7 bases identical to TRBD1. The V gene's germline CDR1 is SGHTS and CDR2 YDEGEE. Losses at the gene ends were 4 bases for V and 8 bases for J; bases not matched to a gene: 8. The CDR3 consists of 13 residues. The chain's CDR3 is CASSIRQGGGYTF. The CDR3 DNA is TGTGCCAGCAGCATAAGACAGGGAGGAGGCTACACCTTC. The whole variable domain, remainder taken from reference TRBV5-8 and TRBJ1-2, is EAGVTQSPTHLIKTRGQQATLRCSPISGHTSVYWYQQALGLGLQFLLWYDEGEERNRGNFPPRFSGRQFPNYSSELNVNALELEDSALYLCASSIRQGGGYTFGSGTRLTVV.

The rearrangement uses TRBV7-2 and TRBJ2-7; TRBD1 agrees at 8 bases. J gave up 3 bases and V 1 base, and 5 bases lay outside the gene matches. This CDR3 region has 15 residues. The germline V gene has CDR1 SGHTA and CDR2 FQGNSA. The CDR3 DNA reads TGTGCCAGCAGCTTAGATAGGACAGGGATCTACGAGCAGTACTTC. Translated: CASSLDRTGIYEQYF. The full variable domain, rest sourced from reference TRBV7-2 and TRBJ2-7, is GAGVSQSPSNKVTEKGKDVELRCDPISGHTALYWYRQSLGQGLEFLIYFQGNSAPDKSGLPSDRFSAERTGGSVSTLTIQRTQQEDSAVYLCASSLDRTGIYEQYFGPGTRLTVT.

The rearrangement uses TRBV11-2 and TRBJ2-7; no definite D call. Trimming cost V 5 bases and J 4 bases, with 15 bases left between them. This CDR3 has 14 residues. CDR1 is SGHAT, CDR2 FQNNGV, per germline. CDR3: CASSPPLVGYEQYF. CDR3 nucleotide sequence: TGTGCCAGCAGCCCACCCCTGGTCGGGTACGAGCAGTACTTC.